This is a list of T cell receptor beta chains from one sample in a study of beta chain features in type 1 diabetes. Some clones are missing from TCRdb's copy, which holds only in-frame ones; the method was immunoSEQ multiplex PCR. Of more than 550,000 clones detected, over 12% appear once; the ten largest clones hold roughly 0.04%. Sequenced material: naive CD4+ T cells from blood. These receptors all come from a man aged 18 to 35 with type 1 diabetes. CDR3s include the opening cysteine and the closing phenylalanine or tryptophan. The D gene is left open where the match is weak. Only some rows state a clone size, as once, few, many or a class for expanded clones.

v_gene	d_gene	abundance	j_gene	CDR3nt	CDR3aa
TRBV7-9	TRBD2	-	TRBJ2-7	TGTGCCAGCAGTTGGGGACTAGCGGGATCCTACGAGCAGTACTTC	CASSWGLAGSYEQYF
TRBV6-5	TRBD1	-	TRBJ1-1	TGTGCCAGCAGTCTAAATTACAGGGGTGACACTGAAGCTTTCTTT	CASSLNYRGDTEAFF
TRBV6-1	-	few	TRBJ2-2	TGTGCCAGCATCGAACAGGGAACCGGGGAGCTGTTTTTT	CASIEQGTGELFF
TRBV18	-	-	TRBJ1-1	TGTGCCAGCTCACCTGGGGAAGGCACTGAAGCTTTCTTT	CASSPGEGTEAFF
TRBV30	TRBD1	few	TRBJ2-1	TGTGCCTGGTCGGGGACAGGGAACAATGAGCAGTTCTTC	CAWSGTGNNEQFF
TRBV18	-	-	TRBJ2-5	TGTGCCAGCTCACCCCTCGGGACCCAGTACTTC	CASSPLGTQYF
TRBV28	-	few	TRBJ1-2	TGTGCCAGCAGTTGGGGCGGGAACTATGGCTACACCTTC	CASSWGGNYGYTF
TRBV28	-	-	TRBJ2-7	TGTGCCACATCCGACCCCTACGAGCAGTACTTC	CATSDPYEQYF
TRBV11-2	-	-	TRBJ2-3	TGTGCCAGCAGCCTAAACCCTCTAGGGGCAGATACGCAGTATTTT	CASSLNPLGADTQYF
TRBV4-3	TRBD2	-	TRBJ2-2	TGCGCCAGCAGCCAAGAGTTTCCCACCGGACTAGCGGGGGGGAACACCGGGGAGCTGTTTTTT	CASSQEFPTGLAGGNTGELFF
TRBV7-3	-	-	TRBJ2-2	TGTGCCAGCAGCTTACAGGGACAGGGACTAGAGGTTGCCGGGGAGCTGTTTTTT	CASSLQGQGLEVAGELFF
TRBV4-2	TRBD1	few	TRBJ2-1	TGTGCCAGCAGCCCTGAATGGACAGGGGACAATGAGCAGTTCTTC	CASSPEWTGDNEQFF
TRBV4-1	-	once	TRBJ2-7	TGCGCCAGCAGCCAAACAGGGCCCCTCTCCTACGAGCAGTACTTC	CASSQTGPLSYEQYF
TRBV2	-	few	TRBJ2-3	TGTGCCAGCAGTGGACAAGGGATGGATACGCAGTATTTT	CASSGQGMDTQYF
TRBV4-2	-	-	TRBJ1-1	TGTGCCAGCAGCCAAGAGAACACTGAAGCTTTCTTT	CASSQENTEAFF
TRBV9	TRBD2	-	TRBJ2-1	TGTGCCAGCAGCGTAGAGAGCGGGGGGGTTTACAATGAGCAGTTCTTC	CASSVESGGVYNEQFF
TRBV7-7	-	-	TRBJ2-5	TGTGCTAGCAGCCCCCACCCGCGAGCGCAGGAGACCCAGTACTTC	CASSPHPRAQETQYF
TRBV5-4	-	few	TRBJ1-1	TGTGCCAGCAGCCTACCTGTGGGGCCCACTGAAGCTTTCTTT	CASSLPVGPTEAFF
TRBV30	-	-	TRBJ1-1	TGTGCCTGGCAAATACAGGGAGGGACTGAAGCTTTCTTT	CAWQIQGGTEAFF
TRBV19	TRBD1	few	TRBJ1-5	TGTGCCAGTAGTGCCGACAGGGGTGGGGGACAGCCCCAGCATTTT	CASSADRGGGQPQHF
TRBV29-1	-	few	TRBJ2-2	TGCAGCGTTGGTGGAACCGGGGAGCTGTTTTTT	CSVGGTGELFF
TRBV4-3	-	-	TRBJ1-1	TGCGCCAGCAGCCCCCAGTGGGCCATGAACACTGAAGCTTTCTTT	CASSPQWAMNTEAFF